The clone carrying this T cell receptor beta chain occurred many times. No antigen is known for it. This record belongs to a study of shared clonotypes between healthy human individuals. The CDR3 has 14 residues. V shed 0 bases and J 8 bases; nucleotides not matched to a gene: 4. Germline V gene lookup returns CDR1 MNHEY and CDR2 SVGAGI. TCRdb keeps only in-frame clones here, not all; method: immunoSEQ multiplex PCR. The sample lists 600,000 to 750,000 clones, approximately 77% occurring once. Findings and limits, study-wide: It was the non-shared clonotypes that had lower generation probabilities than clonotypes shared by all four donors. It was observed that roughly 5.1% of naive CD4 clonotypes were shared across several donors. Specimens sampled were limited to blood, with tissue repertoires likely differing.

The chain links TRBV6-5 to TRBJ1-2, with 9 positions matching TRBD1. This TCR was sampled from a woman in her twenties or thirties in good health. Sequenced material: memory CD4+ T cells sorted from blood. Subset defined: CD45RA-negative fraction. CDR3 nucleotides: TGTGCCAGCAGTTACTCGTTCACAGGGGGCGGCTACACCTTC. Residues: CASSYSFTGGGYTF.